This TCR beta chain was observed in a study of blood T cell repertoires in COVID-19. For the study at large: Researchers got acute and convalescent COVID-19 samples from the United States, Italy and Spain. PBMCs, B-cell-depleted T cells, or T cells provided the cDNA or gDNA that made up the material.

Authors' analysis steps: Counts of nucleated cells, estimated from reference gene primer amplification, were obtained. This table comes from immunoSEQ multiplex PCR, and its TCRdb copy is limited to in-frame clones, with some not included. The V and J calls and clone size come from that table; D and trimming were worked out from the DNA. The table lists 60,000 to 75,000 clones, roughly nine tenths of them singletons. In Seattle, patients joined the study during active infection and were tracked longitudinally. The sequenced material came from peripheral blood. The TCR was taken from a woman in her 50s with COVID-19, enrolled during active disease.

The CDR3 sequence is CATSDPQGEDTEAFF. Written as DNA, the CDR3 is TGTGCCACCAGTGACCCCCAGGGGGAGGACACTGAAGCTTTCTTT. V gene TRBV24-1 combines with J gene TRBJ1-1; 7 bases are a match to TRBD1. The CDR3 is made up of 15 amino acids. The germline CDR1 and CDR2 sequences are KGHDR and SFDVKD. Trimming at V came to 4 bases and at J to 3 bases, leaving 7 bases not matched to a gene.